A single sample is the source of the 20 T cell receptor beta chains below, sequenced in a study of blood T cell repertoires in COVID-19. Sequencing used immunoSEQ multiplex PCR; TCRdb keeps in-frame clones, though not all of them. The sample has tens of thousands of clones; roughly 84% are singletons. The sequenced sample consisted of peripheral blood. The receptors shown here come from a man in his fifties with active or convalescent COVID-19.

The V call is TRBV18, the J call TRBJ1-1; D remains ambiguous. Germline values: CDR1 KGHSH, CDR2 LQKENI. V lost 0 bases and J lost 0, with 14 bases in between. This CDR3 has 17 residues. CDR3 in DNA: TGTGCCAGCTCACCACCGGAGAGGTCTCCGGTGAACACTGAAGCTTTCTTT. Translated, it gives CASSPPERSPVNTEAFF.

The J gene is TRBJ1-2, the V gene TRBV7-8; D is possibly TRBD1 (5 bases). Trimming cost V 1 base and J 4 bases, with 10 bases left between them. CDR3 length: 14 amino acids. Germline CDR1 reads SGHVS; CDR2 reads FQNEAQ. This CDR3 is CASSLEKGVYGYTF. The CDR3 DNA follows: TGTGCCAGCAGCTTAGAAAAAGGGGTCTATGGCTACACCTTC. The full variable domain, rest sourced from reference TRBV7-8 and TRBJ1-2, is GAGVSQSPRYKVAKRGQDVALRCDPISGHVSLFWYQQALGQGPEFLTYFQNEAQLDKSGLPSDRFFAERPEGSVSTLKIQRTQQEDSAVYLCASSLEKGVYGYTFGSGTRLTVV.

The rearrangement uses TRBV5-1 and TRBJ1-2; TRBD1 agrees at 7 bases. CDR1 and CDR2 from the germline V gene are SGHRS and YFSETQ. V lost 4 bases, J lost 8 bases, and 17 bases stayed unmatched. The CDR3 contains 16 residues. Written as DNA, the CDR3 is TGCGCCAGCAGCCCCCGATCCGCAGAGACAGGGAACGGCTACACCTTC. It specifies CASSPRSAETGNGYTF.

The V call is TRBV4-1, the J call TRBJ1-1, with D unresolved. CDR3 length: 18 residues. Trimming removed 10 bases from V and 0 bases from J, with 27 bases in between. CDR1 MGHRA and CDR2 YSYEKL come from the germline V gene. The CDR3 DNA sequence: TGCGCCACCACACAGCATAGGGAGTCTTTTTTTATGAACACTGAAGCTTTCTTT. Translated, it gives CATTQHRESFFMNTEAFF.

V is TRBV11-3 and J is TRBJ2-1, with a tentative D call TRBD2 (6 bases). V dropped 4 bases and J dropped 8 bases, with 12 bases sitting between them. The CDR3 length is 13 residues. CDR1 is SGHNT, CDR2 YENEEA, per germline. The CDR3: CASSSEGQDEQFF. CDR3 nucleotides: TGTGCCAGCAGCTCGGAGGGCCAGGATGAGCAGTTCTTC.

This clone appeared a single time. The rearrangement links TRBV3-1 (or the pseudogene TRBV3-2) to TRBJ1-4; no definite D call. CDR1 and CDR2 from the germline V gene are LGHDT and YNNKEL (reference sequence). V shed 8 bases and J shed 5 bases, with 12 bases lying between them. This CDR3 has 13 amino acids. The CDR3 nucleotides read TGTGCCAGCGCCGGGTCCCTAAATGAAAAACTGTTTTTT. Its translation is CASAGSLNEKLFF.

This clone was recorded once. The CDR3 reads CAIKEGAGTDTQYF. The CDR3 nucleotides read TGTGCCATCAAGGAGGGGGCAGGGACAGATACGCAGTATTTT. The chain joins TRBV10-3 to TRBJ2-3, with D tentatively TRBD1 (7 bases). V was trimmed by 7 bases and J by 3 bases, leaving 14 bases between them. The CDR3 totals 14 residues. Germline CDR1 ENHRY, CDR2 SYGVKD.

The chain has TRBV18 and TRBJ1-1, with TRBD1 matching 9 bases. This CDR3 is built from 14 residues. Germline values: CDR1 KGHSH, CDR2 LQKENI. The trim removed 6 bases at V and 4 bases at J, leaving 6 bases unmatched. The CDR3 nucleotides read TGTGCCAGCTCCCCTCAGACAGGGGGCACTGAAGCTTTCTTT. Its translation: CASSPQTGGTEAFF.

CDR3 sequence (DNA): TGTGCCAGCAGTTATGCTAGCGGGGGGCAAAATGAGCAGTTCTTC. Translated: CASSYASGGQNEQFF. J is TRBJ2-1 and V is TRBV6-6, with TRBD2 matching over 11 bases. Germline V gives CDR1 MNHNY, CDR2 SVGAGI (reference sequence). There are 15 residues in the CDR3. Trimming at V came to 3 bases and at J to 7 bases, leaving 5 bases not matched to a gene.

The chain uses TRBV5-1 and TRBJ2-7, with 10 bases matching TRBD2. The CDR3 is 16 amino acids. The ends lost 1 base at V and 2 bases at J; junction bases unmatched: 6. Germline V gives CDR1 SGHRS, CDR2 YFSETQ. CDR3: CASSLLSGGATYEQYF. For the CDR3, the DNA is TGCGCCAGCAGCTTGTTAAGCGGGGGGGCCACCTACGAGCAGTACTTC.

This clone was seen a few times. This chain uses TRBV10-3 with TRBJ1-1; D may be TRBD1 (5 bases). V lost 10 bases and J lost 0, with 15 bases in between. The CDR3 runs 14 residues. Germline V gene sequence: CDR1 ENHRY, CDR2 SYGVKD. CDR3 sequence (DNA): TGTGCCACCCGTAGGGAGGGGCTGAACACTGAAGCTTTCTTT. Protein product: CATRREGLNTEAFF.

This clone has just one count. The chain carries TRBV3-1 (or the pseudogene TRBV3-2) and TRBJ2-7, with D perhaps matching TRBD2 (7 bases). The CDR3 sequence is 16 residues long. The germline V and J ends were trimmed by 0 bases and 1 base, with 13 bases remaining between them. CDR1 and CDR2 (germline): LGHDT, YNNKEL (reference sequence). CDR3: CASSQERGARSYEQYF. In nucleotides, the CDR3 is TGTGCCAGCAGCCAAGAACGGGGGGCGCGATCCTACGAGCAGTACTTC.

This chain joins TRBV5-1 and TRBJ1-1; TRBD1 aligns across 7 bases. Germline lookup yields CDR1 SGHRS and CDR2 YFSETQ. Losses at the gene ends were 5 bases for V and 1 base for J; bases not matched to a gene: 8. The CDR3 is 15 residues long. Written as DNA, the CDR3 is TGCGCCAGCAGGAGAGAACAGGGGAAGAACACTGAAGCTTTCTTT. It specifies CASRREQGKNTEAFF.

The gene calls are TRBV12-3 or TRBV12-4 and TRBJ2-7; D possibly corresponds to TRBD2 (6 bases). This CDR3 is built from 13 residues. The V end was cut by 10 bases, the J end by 1 base, with 14 bases between. CDR3 sequence reads: CATRRGLSYEQYF. In DNA form, the CDR3 reads TGTGCCACAAGGAGGGGCCTGTCCTACGAGCAGTACTTC.

The chain has TRBV6-5 and TRBJ1-2, with 9 positions matching TRBD1. Germline assignment: CDR1 MNHEY and CDR2 SVGAGI. Trimming took 6 bases from V and 6 from J; bases not matched to a gene: 2. The CDR3 is 12 residues long. In nucleotides, the CDR3 is TGTGCCAGCAGGAGGACAGGGGATGGCTACACCTTC. This sequence encodes CASRRTGDGYTF.

The rearrangement links TRBV7-9 to TRBJ2-3; 8 bases align to TRBD2. From germline, CDR1 is SEHNR and CDR2 FQNEAQ (reference sequence). This CDR3 contains 16 residues. With 0 bases clipped from V and 5 bases from J, the junction kept 7 bases outside the gene matches. The CDR3 sequence: CASSLARGGQGDTQYF. CDR3 DNA: TGTGCCAGCAGCTTAGCCCGGGGGGGGCAAGGAGATACGCAGTATTTT. Variable domain in full (rest from reference TRBV7-9 and TRBJ2-3): DTGVSQNPRHKITKRGQNVTFRCDPISEHNRLYWYRQTLGQGPEFLTYFQNEAQLEKSRLLSDRFSAERPKGSFSTLEIQRTEQGDSAMYLCASSLARGGQGDTQYFGPGTRLTVL.

In its sample, this clone was seen a few times. This chain uses TRBV28 with TRBJ1-5; 7 nucleotides line up with TRBD1. The ends lost 5 bases at V and 7 bases at J; junction bases unmatched: 11. CDR1 and CDR2 from the germline V gene are MDHEN and SYDVKM. CDR3 length: 15 residues. CDR3 sequence: CASSPMGQSKQPQHF. The CDR3 nucleotides read TGTGCCAGCAGTCCAATGGGACAGTCAAAACAGCCCCAGCATTTT.

The chain uses TRBV6-1 and TRBJ1-2; 7 bases are a match to TRBD1. The CDR3 has 16 residues. The V gene's germline CDR1 is MNHNS and CDR2 SASEGT. V gave up 4 bases and J gave up 5 bases; unmatched junction bases: 13. CDR3 sequence: CASSVGRGWDLYGYTF. The CDR3 nucleotides read TGTGCCAGCAGTGTTGGCAGGGGGTGGGATCTTTATGGCTACACCTTC.

The rearrangement links TRBV10-3 to TRBJ1-1; D unclear. CDR3 length equals 12 residues. Germline CDR1 reads ENHRY; CDR2 reads SYGVKD. V lost 8 bases and J lost 13, with 20 bases in between. The CDR3 bases are TGTGCCATCGGCGAGCGTCGGATAGACCTTTTCTTT. It specifies CAIGERRIDLFF.

V gene TRBV6-2 or TRBV6-3 combines with J gene TRBJ2-7; D may be TRBD1 (5 bases). The length of the CDR3 is 16 residues. Trimming took 5 bases from V and 5 from J, leaving 22 bases between them. Germline loops: CDR1 MNHEY, CDR2 SVGEGT. Here the CDR3 reads CASSPSRQPLPNEQYF. Here the CDR3 DNA reads TGTGCCAGCAGTCCCTCCCGACAGCCCCTGCCCAACGAGCAGTACTTC.